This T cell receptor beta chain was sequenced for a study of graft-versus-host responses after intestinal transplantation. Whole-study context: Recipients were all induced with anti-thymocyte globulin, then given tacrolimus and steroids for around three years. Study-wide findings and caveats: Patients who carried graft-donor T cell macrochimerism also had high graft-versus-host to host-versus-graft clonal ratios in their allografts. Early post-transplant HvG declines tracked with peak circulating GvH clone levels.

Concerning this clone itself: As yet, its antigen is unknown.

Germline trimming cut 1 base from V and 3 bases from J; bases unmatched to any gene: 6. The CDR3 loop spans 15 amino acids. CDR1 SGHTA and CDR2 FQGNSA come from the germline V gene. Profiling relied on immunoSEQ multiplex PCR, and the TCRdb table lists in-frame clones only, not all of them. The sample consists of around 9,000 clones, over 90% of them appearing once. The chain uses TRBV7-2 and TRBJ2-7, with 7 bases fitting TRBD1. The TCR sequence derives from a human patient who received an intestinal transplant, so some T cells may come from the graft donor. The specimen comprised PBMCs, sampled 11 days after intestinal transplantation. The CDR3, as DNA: TGTGCCAGCAGCTTAGGACTGGGACAGCACTACGAGCAGTACTTC. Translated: CASSLGLGQHYEQYF.